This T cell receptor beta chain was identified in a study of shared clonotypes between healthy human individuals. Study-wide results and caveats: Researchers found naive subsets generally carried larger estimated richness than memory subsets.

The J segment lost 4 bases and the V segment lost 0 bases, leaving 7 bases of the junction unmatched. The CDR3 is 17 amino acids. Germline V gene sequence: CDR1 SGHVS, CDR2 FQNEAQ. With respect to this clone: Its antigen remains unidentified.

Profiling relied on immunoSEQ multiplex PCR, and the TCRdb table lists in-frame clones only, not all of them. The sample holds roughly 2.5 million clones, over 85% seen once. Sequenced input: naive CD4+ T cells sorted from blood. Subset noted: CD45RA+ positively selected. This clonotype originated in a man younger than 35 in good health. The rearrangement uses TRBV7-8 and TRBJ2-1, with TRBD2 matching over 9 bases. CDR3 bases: TGTGCCAGCAGCTTAGCCCCTAGCGGGGTGCGTTACAATGAGCAGTTCTTC. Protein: CASSLAPSGVRYNEQFF.